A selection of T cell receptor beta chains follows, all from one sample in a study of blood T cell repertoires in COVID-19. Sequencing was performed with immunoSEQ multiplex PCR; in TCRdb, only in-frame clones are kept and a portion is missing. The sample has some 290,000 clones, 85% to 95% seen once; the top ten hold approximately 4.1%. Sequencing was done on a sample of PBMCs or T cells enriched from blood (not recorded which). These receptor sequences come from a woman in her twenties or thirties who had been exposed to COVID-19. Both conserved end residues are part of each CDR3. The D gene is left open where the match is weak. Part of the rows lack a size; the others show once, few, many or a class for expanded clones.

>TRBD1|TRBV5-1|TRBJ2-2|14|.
TGCGCCAGCAGCCCGACAGGGGTTACCGGGGAGCTGTTTTTT
CASSPTGVTGELFF
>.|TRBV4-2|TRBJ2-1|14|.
TGTGCCAGCAGCCATTGGCCAGGGGCCAATGAGCAGTTCTTC
CASSHWPGANEQFF
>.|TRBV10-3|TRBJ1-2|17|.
TGTGCCATCAGTGAGTCGGTTCTCAGGACTTCCGGCTATGGCTACACCTTC
CAISESVLRTSGYGYTF
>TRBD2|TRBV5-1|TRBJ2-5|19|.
TGCGCCAGCAGGTGGGGAATACCGGGACTAGCGGGGGTCCAAGAGACCCAGTACTTC
CASRWGIPGLAGVQETQYF
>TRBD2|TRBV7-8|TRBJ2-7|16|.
TGTGCCAGCAGCCCGGGGGGACTAGCGATGAGCTACGAGCAGTACTTC
CASSPGGLAMSYEQYF
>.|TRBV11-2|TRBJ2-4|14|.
TGTGCCAGCAGCTTAGGGCTAGATTGGAATCCTCAGTACTTC
CASSLGLDWNPQYF
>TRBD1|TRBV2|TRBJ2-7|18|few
TGTGCCAGCAGTCAAACCCAGTTGGGACAGGGAATTTCCTACGAGCAGTACTTC
CASSQTQLGQGISYEQYF
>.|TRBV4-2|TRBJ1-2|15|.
TGTGCCAGCAGCCAAGCGGGACGGGAGAACTATGGCTACACCTTC
CASSQAGRENYGYTF
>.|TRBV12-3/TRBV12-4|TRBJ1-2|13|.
TGTGCCAGCAGTTTACCCCTACGCGGGGGCTACACCTTC
CASSLPLRGGYTF
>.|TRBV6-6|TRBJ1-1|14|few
TGTGCCAGCAGTTACCCGGGGTATAACACTGAAGCTTTCTTT
CASSYPGYNTEAFF
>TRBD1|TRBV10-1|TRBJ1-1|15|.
TGCGCCAGCTGCTCCGGGACAGGGGATAACACTGAAGCTTTCTTT
CASCSGTGDNTEAFF
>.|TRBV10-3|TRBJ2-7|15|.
TGTGCCATCAGTTTCGGGACTCGAGAAACGTCGGAGCAGTACTTC
CAISFGTRETSEQYF
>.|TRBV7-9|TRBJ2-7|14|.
TGTGCCAGCAGCGCCCGGACAGCTAGCTACGAGCAGTACTTC
CASSARTASYEQYF
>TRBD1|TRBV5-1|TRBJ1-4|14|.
TGCGCCAGCAGCTCACAGACAGGGGATGAAAAACTGTTTTTT
CASSSQTGDEKLFF
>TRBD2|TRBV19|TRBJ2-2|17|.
TGTGCCAGTAGTATAAAGCGGGGGGGCCTCGTCACCGGGGAGCTGTTTTTT
CASSIKRGGLVTGELFF
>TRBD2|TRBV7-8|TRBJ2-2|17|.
TGTGCCAGCAGCTTACCTAGCGGGGGGGCAGGCACCGGGGAGCTGTTTTTT
CASSLPSGGAGTGELFF
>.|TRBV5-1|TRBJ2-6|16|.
TGCGCCAGCAGCTTGATTGGGCGATCTGGGGCCAACGTCCTGACTTTC
CASSLIGRSGANVLTF
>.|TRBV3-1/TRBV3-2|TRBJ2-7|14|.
TGTGCCAGCAGCCAAGACGGGGGTGGGTACGAGCAGTACTTC
CASSQDGGGYEQYF
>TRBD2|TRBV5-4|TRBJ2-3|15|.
TGTGCCAGCAGCTTGACTAGCGGTAACACAGATACGCAGTATTTT
CASSLTSGNTDTQYF
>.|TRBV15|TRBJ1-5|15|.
TGTGCCACCAGCAGAGATCCCTACGGCAATCAGCCCCAGCATTTT
CATSRDPYGNQPQHF
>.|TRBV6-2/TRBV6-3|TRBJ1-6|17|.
TGTGCCAGCAGTACGCAAAACCGGACAGAGTATAATTCACCCCTCCACTTT
CASSTQNRTEYNSPLHF
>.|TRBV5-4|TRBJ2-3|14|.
TGTGCCAGCAGCTCCCAGGGTTCCAAAGATACGCAGTATTTT
CASSSQGSKDTQYF
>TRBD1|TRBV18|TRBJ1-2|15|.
TGTGCCAGCTCACCACGACAGGGCCCTAACTATGGCTACACCTTC
CASSPRQGPNYGYTF
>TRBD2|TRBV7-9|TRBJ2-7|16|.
TGTGCCAGCAGCTTAACGACTAGCGGGGCCCCCTACGAGCAGTACTTC
CASSLTTSGAPYEQYF
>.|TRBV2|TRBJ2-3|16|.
TGTGCCAGCAGGCGTCAGACAGGAACTAGCACAGATACGCAGTATTTT
CASRRQTGTSTDTQYF
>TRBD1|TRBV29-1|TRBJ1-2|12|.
TGCAGCGTTGGACAGGGGAGATATGGCTACACCTTC
CSVGQGRYGYTF
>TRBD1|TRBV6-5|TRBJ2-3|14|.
TGTGCCACCCCCGGGACAGGGCTTACAGATACGCAGTATTTT
CATPGTGLTDTQYF
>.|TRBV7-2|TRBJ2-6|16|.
TGTGCCAGCAGCTTAATGTTCTCCTCTGGGGCCAACGTCCTGACTTTC
CASSLMFSSGANVLTF
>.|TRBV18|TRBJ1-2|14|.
TGTGCCAGTTCAACCCAGGGGACAAACTATGGCTACACCTTC
CASSTQGTNYGYTF
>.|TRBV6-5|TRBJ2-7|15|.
TGTGCCAGCAGTTACGTGACAGATGTACCCTACGAGCAGTACTTC
CASSYVTDVPYEQYF
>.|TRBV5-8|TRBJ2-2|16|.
TGTGCCAGCAGCCCGGGGATAATCGCGAACACCGGGGAGCTGTTTTTT
CASSPGIIANTGELFF
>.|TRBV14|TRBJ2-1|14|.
TGTGCCAGCAGCGAAGCTTTCCTCTACAATGAGCAGTTCTTC
CASSEAFLYNEQFF
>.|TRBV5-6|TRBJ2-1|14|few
TGTGCCAGCAGCTTCGGTTTTGGGGGGAATGAGCAGTTCTTC
CASSFGFGGNEQFF
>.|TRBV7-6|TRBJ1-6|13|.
TGTGCCAGCAGCTTAGGCGGGGGGATCCCACTCCACTTT
CASSLGGGIPLHF
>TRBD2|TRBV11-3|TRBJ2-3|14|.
TGTGCCAGCAGCCAGCGGGGGGGGGCAGATACGCAGTATTTT
CASSQRGGADTQYF
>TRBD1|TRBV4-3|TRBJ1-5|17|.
TGCGCCAGCAGCCAAGAATCACTCGGACAGGGAGGACAGCCCCAGCATTTT
CASSQESLGQGGQPQHF
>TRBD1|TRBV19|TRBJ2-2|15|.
TGTGCCAGTAGGATAACAGGGGGCGAAACCGGGGAGCTGTTTTTT
CASRITGGETGELFF
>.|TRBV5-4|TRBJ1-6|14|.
TGTGCCAGCAGCCTACAGGGAGCGGTTGGCCCCCTCCACTTT
CASSLQGAVGPLHF
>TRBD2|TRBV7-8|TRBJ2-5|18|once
TGTGCCAGCAGCTTACCCCTTCGACTAGCGGGGGGAGTAAAGACCCAGTACTTC
CASSLPLRLAGGVKTQYF
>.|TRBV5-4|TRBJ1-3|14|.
TGTGCCAGCAGCCGGGAAAAGGCTGGAAACACCATATATTTT
CASSREKAGNTIYF
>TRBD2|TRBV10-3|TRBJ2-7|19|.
TGTGCCATCAGCGGTGGGGGTGGGGCTAGCGGGGGCCTCTCCTACGAGCAGTACTTC
CAISGGGGASGGLSYEQYF
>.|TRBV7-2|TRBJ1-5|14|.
TGTGCCAGCAGCCGGACAGATAGCAATCAGCCCCAGCATTTT
CASSRTDSNQPQHF
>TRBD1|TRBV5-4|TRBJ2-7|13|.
TGTGCCAGCAGCTGGGGACAGGTTGAAGAGCAGTACTTC
CASSWGQVEEQYF
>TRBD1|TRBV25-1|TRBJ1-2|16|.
TGTGCCAGCAGTGAATCCGCGACAGGGGATCCCTATGGCTACACCTTC
CASSESATGDPYGYTF
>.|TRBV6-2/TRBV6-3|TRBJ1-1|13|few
TGTGCCAGCAGTTACTCTGCGGGGACTGAAGCTTTCTTT
CASSYSAGTEAFF
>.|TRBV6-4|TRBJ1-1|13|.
TGTGCCAGCAGTGACTCGCCCGGGGGTGAAGCTTTCTTT
CASSDSPGGEAFF
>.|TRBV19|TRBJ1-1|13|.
TGTGCCAGTAGTATAGTCCCCGTAGCCGAAGCTTTCTTT
CASSIVPVAEAFF
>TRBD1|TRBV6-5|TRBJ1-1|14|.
TGTGCCAGCAGTAGACAGGGTAAAGGCACTGAAGCTTTCTTT
CASSRQGKGTEAFF
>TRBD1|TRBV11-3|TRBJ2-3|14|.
TGTGCCAGCAGCTTAGGGGCAGGGGGCCATACGCAGTATTTT
CASSLGAGGHTQYF
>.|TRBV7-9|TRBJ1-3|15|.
TGTGCCAGCAGCTCCCCCCGGGGGGACATGAACACCATATATTTT
CASSSPRGDMNTIYF
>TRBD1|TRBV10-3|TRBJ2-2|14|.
TGTGCCACCTCCCAGGGGGCCGACACCGGGGAGCTGTTTTTT
CATSQGADTGELFF
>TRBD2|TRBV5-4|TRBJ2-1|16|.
TGTGCCAGCAGCTTGGCACTGGCGGGGGGGGGTAATGAGCAGTTCTTC
CASSLALAGGGNEQFF
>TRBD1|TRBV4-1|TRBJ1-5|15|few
TGCGCCAGCAGCCTTTGGGACAGCTCCAATCAGCCCCAGCATTTT
CASSLWDSSNQPQHF
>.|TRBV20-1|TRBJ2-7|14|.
TGCAGTGCTAGTGGGTGGGGGGACTCCTACGAGCAGTACTTC
CSASGWGDSYEQYF